Below, 10 T cell receptor beta chains from the same sample are listed, as sequenced in a study of Graves' ophthalmopathy and Graves' hyperthyroidism. Amplification of TCR beta CDR3 regions used RNA transcripts. Investigators did first-round RT-PCR with HTBI primers, then second-round multiplex PCR. TCRdb re-called the multiplex PCR reads through MiXCR, storing one row per CDR3 protein. The sample lists approximately 160,000 distinct CDR3 sequences; 39% were seen once. Material: peripheral blood. The receptors originated from a man aged 25 to 45 with Graves' ophthalmopathy.

This clonotype has a count of ten or more. This chain connects TRBV6-1 to TRBJ1-5; tentative D call: TRBD1 (5 bases). Germline-derived CDR1 and CDR2 are MNHNS and SASEGT. This CDR3 comprises 13 residues. Trimming took off 6 bases at V and 3 bases at J, with 9 bases between the two ends. For the CDR3, the DNA is TGTGCCAGCAGGGGGGTTAACAATCAGCCCCAGCATTTT. Protein product: CASRGVNNQPQHF.

This clonotype was detected many times. This chain uses TRBV12-5 with TRBJ2-7, with 7 bases fitting TRBD1. Germline CDR1 reads LGHNT; CDR2 reads FRNRAP. This CDR3 spans 15 amino acids. The V gene end was trimmed by 3 bases and the J gene end by 2 bases; junction bases not matched to a gene: 7. CDR3: CASGFIGGAPYEQYF. The CDR3 DNA is TGTGCTAGTGGTTTCATAGGGGGCGCCCCCTACGAGCAGTACTTC.

This clonotype has ten or more counts. V is TRBV24-1 and J is TRBJ1-2; a possible D gene is TRBD1 (6 bases). V was shortened by 4 bases and J by 1 base, with 15 bases between the two germline ends. This CDR3 has 16 amino acids. CDR1 is KGHDR, CDR2 SFDVKD, per germline. The CDR3 is CATSEAGTKDNYGYTF. CDR3 DNA sequence: TGTGCCACCAGTGAAGCCGGGACAAAGGATAACTATGGCTACACCTTC.

The V call is TRBV7-2, the J call TRBJ2-7; the D gene is possibly TRBD1 (6 bases). Germline loops: CDR1 SGHTA, CDR2 FQGNSA. V was cut by 8 bases and J by 3 bases, with 14 bases left in between. CDR3 length equals 13 residues. The CDR3 loop is CASSSTRGYEQYF. Here the CDR3 DNA reads TGTGCCAGCTCCTCCACCAGGGGCTACGAGCAGTACTTC.

This clonotype was recorded only once. The chain links TRBV7-2 to TRBJ1-2, with 7 bases fitting TRBD1. The germline V gene has CDR1 SGHTA and CDR2 FQGNSA. The CDR3 extends over 15 amino acids. The V segment lost 0 bases and the J segment 4 bases; nucleotides outside the gene matches: 5. The CDR3: CASSLAPGTAYGYTF. The CDR3 DNA reads as TGTGCCAGCAGCTTAGCGCCAGGGACAGCCTATGGCTACACCTTC.

This clonotype was detected many times. The chain combines TRBV20-1 with TRBJ1-1; 7 bases map to TRBD1. The length of the CDR3 is 13 residues. Germline CDR1 and CDR2: DFQATT and SNEGSKA (reference sequence). J was trimmed by 4 bases and V by 3 bases; bases with no gene match: 5. The CDR3 region is CSASQGGVTEAFF. In DNA, the CDR3 is TGCAGTGCTAGCCAGGGGGGTGTCACTGAAGCTTTCTTT.

This clonotype was picked up many times. The chain has TRBV15 and TRBJ2-5; D gene uncertain. This CDR3 comprises 13 residues. From germline, CDR1 is LNHNV and CDR2 YYDKDF (reference sequence). V lost 9 bases and J lost 1, with 12 bases in between. CDR3 coding DNA: TGTGCCACTTTGTCCCCCTCCCAAGAGACCCAGTACTTC. Protein product: CATLSPSQETQYF.

The table lists this clonotype with many counts. V usage is TRBV12-3 or TRBV12-4 and J usage is TRBJ2-7; maybe TRBD2 (5 bases). CDR3 length: 14 residues. V lost 4 bases to trimming and J lost 5 bases, with 15 bases between them. The CDR3 loop reads CASSYLALAHEQYF. CDR3 nucleotides: TGTGCCAGCAGTTACCTAGCACTTGCCCACGAGCAGTACTTC.

A single count supports this clonotype. V and J are TRBV6-2 or TRBV6-3 and TRBJ2-2; 7 nucleotides match TRBD1. V lost 0 bases, J lost 0 bases, and 7 bases stayed unmatched. The CDR3 runs 18 residues. CDR1 and CDR2 (germline): MNHEY, SVGEGT. The CDR3 reads CASSYSSGGFANTGELFF. The CDR3 nucleotides read TGTGCCAGCAGTTACTCGTCAGGGGGTTTCGCGAACACCGGGGAGCTGTTTTTT.

This clonotype was seen at least ten times. This chain links TRBV4-1 with TRBJ1-2; TRBD1 might be the D (5 bases). The CDR3 totals 13 residues. Trimming left V 6 bases short and J 5 bases short, with 13 bases between. CDR1 MGHRA and CDR2 YSYEKL come from the germline V gene. CDR3 nucleotides: TGCGCCAGCAGGGCCACCGGGGGATATGGCTACACCTTC. Amino acid sequence: CASRATGGYGYTF.